Described below is a single T cell receptor (beta chain) sequence and its context. Libraries were prepared by immunoSEQ multiplex PCR; TCRdb keeps only in-frame clonotypes and omits some of them. The data show about 390,000 clones, with 87% seen just once and about 2.3% held by the top ten. The CDR3 length is 13 residues. CDR1 is SGHTS and CDR2 is YDEGEE in the germline V gene. V dropped 2 bases and J dropped 2 bases, with 7 bases sitting between them. The source of the sample is a study of blood T cell repertoires in COVID-19. Sample: peripheral blood. This rearrangement joins TRBV5-8 to TRBJ1-2; no firm D call. This TCR was recovered from a woman aged 60-75 years with COVID-19, enrolled during active disease. CDR3 DNA: TGTGCCAGCAGCTTTGGCTTCAACTATGGCTACACCTTC. Translation gives CASSFGFNYGYTF.